This TCR beta chain was sequenced for a study of blood T cell repertoires in COVID-19. Whole-study context: COVID-19 samples, acute and convalescent, were from the United States, Italy and Spain. The analysed material was cDNA or gDNA that came from T cells, B-cell-depleted T cells, or PBMCs.

The CDR3 runs to 14 residues. The ends were cut back, 5 bases at V and 0 bases at J, with 11 bases in the middle. Germline V gene sequence: CDR1 MNHEY, CDR2 SVGAGI. Generated by immunoSEQ multiplex PCR, the TCRdb table keeps only in-frame clones and is missing some. The data contain over 400,000 clones, approximately 85% of them singletons. The chain joins TRBV6-5 to TRBJ2-7; possible D gene TRBD2, 6 bases. The clonotype comes from a human donor in a cohort sampled during active COVID-19. Material: peripheral blood. In nucleotides, the CDR3 is TGTGCCAGCAGTATAAGCGGGTCCTCCTACGAGCAGTACTTC. Translated, it gives CASSISGSSYEQYF.